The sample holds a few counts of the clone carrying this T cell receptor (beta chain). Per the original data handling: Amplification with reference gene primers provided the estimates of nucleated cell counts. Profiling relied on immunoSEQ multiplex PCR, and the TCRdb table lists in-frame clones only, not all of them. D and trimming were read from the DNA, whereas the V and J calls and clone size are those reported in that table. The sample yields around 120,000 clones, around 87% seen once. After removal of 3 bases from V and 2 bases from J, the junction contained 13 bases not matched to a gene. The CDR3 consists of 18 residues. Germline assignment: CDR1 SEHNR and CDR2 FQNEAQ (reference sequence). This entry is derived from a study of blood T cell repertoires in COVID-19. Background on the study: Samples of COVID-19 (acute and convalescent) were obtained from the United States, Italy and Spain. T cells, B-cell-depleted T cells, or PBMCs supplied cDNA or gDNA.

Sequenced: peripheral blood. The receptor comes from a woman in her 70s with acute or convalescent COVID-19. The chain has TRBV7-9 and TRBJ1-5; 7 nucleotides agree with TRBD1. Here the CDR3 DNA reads TGTGCCAGCAGCTTGGGACAGTTCGACCCAATCGGCAATCAGCCCCAGCATTTT. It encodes CASSLGQFDPIGNQPQHF.